This T cell receptor beta chain is drawn from a study of blood T cell repertoires in COVID-19. About the research overall: In each case, the material was cDNA or gDNA derived from T cells, B-cell-depleted T cells, or PBMCs.

Under the authors' procedure: Nucleated cell counts were estimated from reference gene primer amplification. The repertoire was sequenced with immunoSEQ multiplex PCR; TCRdb's copy has only in-frame clones and lacks some. Clonal size and the V and J genes are those of that table, whereas D and trimming came from the DNA. The sample comprises approximately 490,000 clones, around nine tenths of which are singletons, and roughly 8% rests with the top ten. Per germline, CDR1 LNHDA and CDR2 SQIVND (reference sequence). The CDR3 consists of 15 residues. V dropped 7 bases and J dropped 0; count of bases not matched to a gene: 5. All enrollees were about 18 to 89 years old and from 24 US areas.

This chain links TRBV19 with TRBJ1-3, with TRBD1 matching 8 bases. Sequenced material: PBMCs or T cells enriched from blood (not recorded which). The TCR comes from a woman aged 55-70 years who had recovered from COVID-19. The CDR3 nucleotides are TGTGCCAGTAACCCTGGGACAGGCTCTGGAAACACCATATATTTT. Encoded protein: CASNPGTGSGNTIYF.